What follows are 30 T cell receptor beta chains derived from one specimen sequenced in a study of T-cell memory formation after mild COVID-19. One entry per CDR3 protein, called by TCRdb with MiXCR from the 5' RACE reads. The table has hundreds of thousands of distinct CDR3 sequences, 15% to 20% seen once; the top ten hold more than 10%. The specimen sequenced was PBMCs or a T cell subset sorted from them (not recorded which). The source is an adult woman who had mild COVID-19 (a few samples of this study predate the infection). Cell type and time point are not known.

This rearrangement joins TRBV9 to TRBJ1-5; no reliable D call. The CDR3 consists of 15 residues. Germline CDR1 is SGDLS and CDR2 is YYNGEE. Trimming left V 0 bases short and J 0 bases short, with 7 bases between. CDR3: CASSVDGDSNQPQHF. In nucleotides, the CDR3 is TGTGCCAGCAGCGTAGACGGGGATAGCAATCAGCCCCAGCATTTT.

In its sample, this clonotype was seen once. This chain joins TRBV5-5 and TRBJ1-1; D is unclear. The length of the CDR3 is 12 residues. CDR1 and CDR2 (germline): SGHKS, YYEKEE (reference sequence). Trimming shortened V by 0 bases and J by 11 bases, and 11 bases separated the two germline ends. This chain's CDR3 is CASSLEVPGAFF. Written as DNA, the CDR3 is TGTGCCAGCAGCTTGGAGGTCCCGGGCGCTTTCTTT.

The chain joins TRBV7-3 to TRBJ2-3, with 9 bases lining up with TRBD2. This CDR3 has 14 amino acids. J lost 4 bases, V lost 6 bases, and 5 bases had no gene match. Germline V gives CDR1 SGHTA, CDR2 FQGTGA. DNA of the CDR3: TGTGCCAGCAGTCCTCTAGCGGGGCCAGATACGCAGTATTTT. As protein: CASSPLAGPDTQYF. The whole variable domain, remainder taken from reference TRBV7-3 and TRBJ2-3, is GAGVSQTPSNKVTEKGKYVELRCDPISGHTALYWYRQSLGQGPEFLIYFQGTGAADDSGLPNDRFFAVRPEGSVSTLKIQRTERGDSAVYLCASSPLAGPDTQYFGPGTRLTVL.

This clonotype was counted only a few times. The chain employs TRBV20-1 and TRBJ2-3; no clear D gene. This CDR3 spans 10 amino acids. V was clipped by 6 bases and J by 7 bases, with 8 bases between them. The V gene's germline CDR1 is DFQATT and CDR2 SNEGSKA (reference sequence). This CDR3 reads CSAARNTQYF. DNA for the CDR3: TGCAGTGCCGCCCGGAATACGCAGTATTTT.

The CDR3 loop reads CASSRDRVVTGELFF. The CDR3 DNA reads TGTGCCAGCAGCCGGGACAGGGTCGTTACCGGGGAGCTGTTTTTT. V is TRBV7-2 and J is TRBJ2-2; 9 nucleotides match TRBD1. The J segment lost 5 bases and the V segment lost 5 bases, leaving 6 bases of the junction unmatched. Germline V gene sequence: CDR1 SGHTA, CDR2 FQGNSA. CDR3 length: 15 amino acids.

Ten or more counts support this clonotype. The chain combines TRBV5-6 with TRBJ1-2; D is perhaps TRBD1 (5 bases). CDR1 and CDR2 (germline): SGHDT, YYEEEE. The CDR3 contains 15 residues. Trimming cost V 0 bases and J 8 bases, with 17 bases left between them. The DNA of the CDR3 is TGTGCCAGCAGCTTGGATCCAGGGATGGTCGGGGGCTACACCTTC. Its translation is CASSLDPGMVGGYTF.

In its sample, this clonotype was seen a few times. In DNA form, the CDR3 reads TGTGCCAGCTCACCGGAGGCTTTCGAGACCCAGTACTTC. Its translation: CASSPEAFETQYF. The V and J genes are TRBV18 and TRBJ2-5; weak D call: TRBD2 (5 bases). The CDR3 is 13 residues long. Germline assignment: CDR1 KGHSH and CDR2 LQKENI. Trimming removed 3 bases at V and 5 bases at J, with 10 bases between.

The rearrangement joins TRBV5-1 to TRBJ2-5; D is possibly TRBD2 (5 bases). There are 14 residues in the CDR3. Trimming took off 3 bases at V and 2 bases at J, with 11 bases between the two ends. Germline lookup yields CDR1 SGHRS and CDR2 YFSETQ. The CDR3 region is CASSWEQVQETQYF. CDR3 in DNA: TGCGCCAGCAGCTGGGAGCAGGTGCAAGAGACCCAGTACTTC.

The V gene is TRBV7-8, the J gene TRBJ1-1; D gene uncertain. The CDR3 consists of 14 residues. V was cut by 5 bases and J by 3 bases, with 13 bases left in between. CDR1 is SGHVS and CDR2 is FQNEAQ in the germline V gene. For the CDR3, the DNA is TGTGCCAGCAGCCAAAGGGTCGGGTACACTGAAGCTTTCTTT. Amino acid sequence: CASSQRVGYTEAFF.

This clonotype was detected a few times. As DNA, the CDR3 is TGTGCCGCAGGGGGCGGTCATACAGATACGCAGTATTTT. Translation: CAAGGGHTDTQYF. The rearrangement uses TRBV24-1 and TRBJ2-3; TRBD1 agrees at 8 bases. The length of the CDR3 is 13 residues. The V segment lost 12 bases and the J segment 3 bases; nucleotides outside the gene matches: 7. The germline V gene has CDR1 KGHDR and CDR2 SFDVKD.

This chain joins TRBV7-2 and TRBJ1-5, with D maybe TRBD1 (6 bases). In germline, CDR1 is SGHTA, CDR2 FQGNSA. This CDR3 is built from 14 residues. Trimming took off 4 bases at V and 5 bases at J, with 12 bases between the two ends. The CDR3 sequence is CASSSTNRDQPQHF. CDR3 sequence (DNA): TGTGCCAGCAGCTCCACAAACAGGGATCAGCCCCAGCATTTT.

This clonotype has only a few counts. This rearrangement joins TRBV27 to TRBJ2-7; 7 bases are shared with TRBD2. Germline V gene sequence: CDR1 MNHEY, CDR2 SMNVEV (reference sequence). Trimming cost V 5 bases and J 4 bases; bases outside gene matches: 11. The CDR3 totals 15 residues. CDR3 nucleotides: TGTGCCAGCAGTCCGAACCGCGGGGGATTTTACGAGCAGTACTTC. Protein product: CASSPNRGGFYEQYF.

The chain is built from TRBV6-2 or TRBV6-3 and TRBJ2-2, with D unclear. CDR3 size: 12 residues. The V and J ends lost 6 bases and 6 bases respectively, with 8 bases between them. Germline CDR1 reads MNHEY; CDR2 reads SVGEGT. The CDR3 bases are TGTGCCAGCAGGACGGTGGCCGGGGAGCTGTTTTTT. Its translation is CASRTVAGELFF.

There are a few counts of this clonotype. The chain employs TRBV5-1 and TRBJ2-3; 9 bases are a match to TRBD1. Losses at the gene ends were 4 bases for V and 3 bases for J; bases not matched to a gene: 9. The CDR3 length is 16 residues. Germline-derived CDR1 and CDR2 are SGHRS and YFSETQ. DNA for the CDR3: TGCGCCAGCAGCCTTGGGGGACAGGGATGGACAGATACGCAGTATTTT. Its translation is CASSLGGQGWTDTQYF.

This clonotype came up a few times. The J gene is TRBJ2-2, the V gene TRBV6-6; 10 bases agree with TRBD2. The CDR3 consists of 16 residues. With 8 bases clipped from V and 4 bases from J, the junction kept 10 bases outside the gene matches. CDR1 and CDR2 from the germline V gene are MNHNY and SVGAGI (reference sequence). The CDR3 sequence is CASSDRLAGGTGELFF. The CDR3 bases are TGTGCCAGCTCCGATCGACTAGCGGGCGGCACCGGGGAGCTGTTTTTT.

This clonotype showed up many times. The chain couples TRBV5-1 to TRBJ2-2; 12 nucleotides agree with TRBD1. V trimming: 4 bases; J trimming: 4 bases; junction bases outside the gene matches: 2. In germline, CDR1 is SGHRS, CDR2 YFSETQ. The CDR3 loop spans 15 amino acids. CDR3 sequence reads: CASSRDRGPTGELFF. CDR3 bases: TGCGCCAGCAGCAGGGACAGGGGGCCCACCGGGGAGCTGTTTTTT.

This clonotype was picked up a small number of times. The V and J genes are TRBV5-1 and TRBJ1-1, with D possibly matching TRBD1 (5 bases). This CDR3 is built from 16 residues. The V gene lost 4 bases and the J gene lost 1 base, with 17 bases spanning the gap. Germline assignment: CDR1 SGHRS and CDR2 YFSETQ. Here the CDR3 reads CASSRGGRRGNTEAFF. For the CDR3, the DNA is TGCGCCAGCAGCAGAGGCGGGAGGAGGGGGAACACTGAAGCTTTCTTT.

V is TRBV6-1 and J is TRBJ1-1; TRBD1 matches at 7 bases. The CDR3 totals 13 residues. CDR1 is MNHNS and CDR2 is SASEGT in the germline V gene. With V trimmed by 6 bases and J by 6 bases, 7 bases remained unmatched. The CDR3 loop reads CASSSTGDPEAFF. CDR3 sequence (DNA): TGTGCCAGCAGCTCCACAGGGGACCCTGAAGCTTTCTTT.

The chain joins TRBV2 to TRBJ1-6; D unresolved. Between the trimmed V and J ends, which lost 7 bases and 9 bases, there was a span of 10 bases. Germline V lookup: CDR1 SNHLY, CDR2 FYNNEI. The CDR3 is 12 residues long. The CDR3 DNA reads TGTGCCAGCACCCGGGGAGGTTCACCCCTCCACTTT. Translation gives CASTRGGSPLHF.

This clonotype has just a few counts. The chain links TRBV18 to TRBJ2-7; tentative D call: TRBD1 (5 bases). Trimming took 5 bases from V and 3 from J, leaving 14 bases between them. The germline V gene has CDR1 KGHSH and CDR2 LQKENI. This CDR3 has 14 amino acids. Here the CDR3 reads CASSTDGAGYEQYF. Here the CDR3 DNA reads TGTGCCAGCTCAACAGATGGGGCTGGCTACGAGCAGTACTTC.

The chain joins TRBV25-1 to TRBJ1-3; D unresolved. V lost 2 bases and J lost 2, with 7 bases in between. CDR3 length: 14 residues. Looked up from germline, CDR1 is MGHDK and CDR2 is SYGVNS. The CDR3 DNA reads TGTGCCAGCAGTGAACGGGGAGCTGGAAACACCATATATTTT. Translated: CASSERGAGNTIYF.

This clonotype was found a few times. V is TRBV5-5 and J is TRBJ1-2, with D unclear. The length of the CDR3 is 14 residues. V was trimmed by 4 bases and J by 0 bases, leaving 10 bases between them. The germline gives CDR1 SGHKS, CDR2 YYEKEE (reference sequence). The CDR3 loop is CASSPGNSNYGYTF. CDR3 coding DNA: TGTGCCAGCAGCCCCGGGAATTCTAACTATGGCTACACCTTC.

This sequence joins TRBV6-5 and TRBJ1-2; no firm D call. The CDR3 covers 12 residues. The V gene lost 6 bases and the J gene lost 4 bases, with 9 bases spanning the gap. Per germline, CDR1 MNHEY and CDR2 SVGAGI. CDR3 DNA: TGTGCCAGCAGCGCAGCAAGCTATGGCTACACCTTC. Translated: CASSAASYGYTF.

This clonotype was counted only a few times. The V call is TRBV7-9, the J call TRBJ2-1; D might be TRBD1 or TRBD2, each matching 6 bases. Germline CDR1 and CDR2: SEHNR and FQNEAQ (reference sequence). V gave up 5 bases and J gave up 8 bases, with 16 bases separating them. The CDR3 spans 14 residues. The CDR3 sequence is CASSPGSGAYEQFF. The CDR3 DNA sequence: TGTGCCAGCAGCCCTGGTTCGGGGGCCTATGAGCAGTTCTTC. The variable domain in full, completed from reference TRBV7-9 and TRBJ2-1, reads DTGVSQNPRHKITKRGQNVTFRCDPISEHNRLYWYRQTLGQGPEFLTYFQNEAQLEKSRLLSDRFSAERPKGSFSTLEIQRTEQGDSAMYLCASSPGSGAYEQFFGPGTRLTVL.

In this sample, this clonotype turned up a few times. The chain joins TRBV4-2 to TRBJ2-7; tentatively, D is TRBD2 (5 bases). The CDR3 is made up of 20 amino acids. Germline V gene data show CDR1 as LGHNA and CDR2 as YNFKEQ. V was shortened by 0 bases and J by 4 bases, with 28 bases between the two germline ends. The CDR3 DNA follows: TGTGCCAGCAGCCAAGATTTCCGGAGCATGCCGGGGATCTCCATTTACGAGCAGTACTTC. Translated: CASSQDFRSMPGISIYEQYF.

This clonotype was detected only once. CDR3 amino acids: CASSLASSNSPLHF. The CDR3 DNA reads as TGCGCCAGCAGCTTGGCCTCGTCTAATTCACCCCTCCACTTT. This chain connects TRBV5-1 to TRBJ1-6; D is unclear. V was shortened by 0 bases and J by 6 bases, with 7 bases between the two germline ends. The CDR3 extends over 14 amino acids. Germline V CDR1 and CDR2: SGHRS, YFSETQ. Full variable domain (remainder filled in from reference TRBV5-1 and TRBJ1-6): KAGVTQTPRYLIKTRGQQVTLSCSPISGHRSVSWYQQTPGQGLQFLFEYFSETQRNKGNFPGRFSGRQFSNSRSEMNVSTLELGDSALYLCASSLASSNSPLHFGNGTRLTVT.

The chain carries TRBV5-1 and TRBJ2-7, with D perhaps matching TRBD1 or TRBD2 (5 bases each). The CDR3 runs 15 residues. Germline lookup yields CDR1 SGHRS and CDR2 YFSETQ. V dropped 0 bases and J dropped 0 bases, with 10 bases sitting between them. CDR3 in amino acids: CASSLGDADSYEQYF. Written as DNA, the CDR3 is TGCGCCAGCAGCTTGGGGGACGCCGACTCCTACGAGCAGTACTTC.

This clonotype has more than one count but fewer than ten. J is TRBJ2-3 and V is TRBV12-3 or TRBV12-4; D call uncertain. The CDR3 sequence is 14 residues long. V was shortened by 3 bases and J by 2 bases, with 9 bases between the two germline ends. The CDR3 is CASSFGANTDTQYF. The CDR3 nucleotides are TGTGCCAGCAGTTTCGGAGCTAACACAGATACGCAGTATTTT.

The chain links TRBV29-1 to TRBJ1-1; possible D gene TRBD1, 5 bases. Trimming left V 3 bases short and J 7 bases short, with 9 bases between. The CDR3 loop spans 11 amino acids. CDR1 and CDR2 from the germline V gene are SQVTM and ANQGSEA. Written as DNA, the CDR3 is TGCAGCGTTGATTCGGGGGGTGAAGCTTTCTTT. This gives the protein CSVDSGGEAFF.

This clonotype was counted only a few times. The V call is TRBV10-3, the J call TRBJ2-7; unclear D gene. V lost 4 bases, J lost 4 bases, and 8 bases lay in between. The V gene's germline CDR1 is ENHRY and CDR2 SYGVKD. The CDR3 covers 12 residues. CDR3 sequence reads: CAISGGNYEQYF. DNA for the CDR3: TGTGCCATCAGTGGGGGAAATTACGAGCAGTACTTC.